Here is one T cell receptor (beta chain) with its context. Germline-derived CDR1 and CDR2 are MNHEY and SVGEGT. V was clipped by 0 bases and J by 0 bases; unmatched bases: 13. The CDR3 spans 20 residues. This entry belongs to a study of blood T cell repertoires in COVID-19. Study-wide context: COVID-19 samples collected from the United States, Italy and Spain covered acute and convalescent phases. Sample material is recorded as cDNA or gDNA derived from T cells, B-cell-depleted T cells, or PBMCs.

Clones were sequenced by immunoSEQ multiplex PCR, and TCRdb holds only the in-frame ones, with some missing. The table lists more than 250,000 clones, over 75% of them singletons, with 1% in the top ten. The specimen sequenced was peripheral blood. This chain joins TRBV6-2 or TRBV6-3 and TRBJ1-5; 8 bases map to TRBD1. The receptor was isolated from a man between 45 and 60 years old with active or convalescent COVID-19. The CDR3, as DNA: TGTGCCAGCAGTTACTCGAATAACAGGGGGAGCTCATATAGCAATCAGCCCCAGCATTTT. It yields the protein CASSYSNNRGSSYSNQPQHF.